Listed below are T cell receptor beta chains from one sample, sequenced in a study of T cell clones after liver transplantation. Measured with immunoSEQ multiplex PCR; TCRdb has only the in-frame clones, and not every one. The sample holds over 90,000 clones; under 90% are singletons and the top ten take approximately 3%. This specimen consisted of CD4+ T cells from blood, obtained 45 to 50 months after liver transplant. These TCRs come from a human patient who received a liver transplant. Certain T cells may be donor cells from the graft. Both conserved end residues are part of each CDR3. The order of the fields is V gene, D gene, clone size, J gene, CDR3 protein, CDR3 DNA. A D gene is named only where the DNA matches it firmly. Only part of the rows carry a size: once, few, many, or a class if the clone is expanded.

V gene: TRBV6-5; D gene: TRBD1; clone size: .; J gene: TRBJ2-7; CDR3 protein: CASSPRQGDRNEQYF; CDR3 DNA: TGTGCCAGCAGCCCTCGACAGGGAGATAGAAACGAGCAGTACTTC
V gene: TRBV7-2; D gene: .; clone size: once; J gene: TRBJ1-1; CDR3 protein: CASSLAGPLDTEAFF; CDR3 DNA: TGTGCCAGCAGCTTAGCAGGGCCACTGGACACTGAAGCTTTCTTT
V gene: TRBV5-6; D gene: TRBD1; clone size: .; J gene: TRBJ1-5; CDR3 protein: CASSQGVSGQPQHF; CDR3 DNA: TGTGCCAGCAGCCAGGGGGTATCAGGGCAGCCCCAGCATTTT
V gene: TRBV7-2; D gene: .; clone size: .; J gene: TRBJ2-3; CDR3 protein: CASSLTGGTDTQYF; CDR3 DNA: TGTGCCAGCAGCTTAACCGGGGGCACAGATACGCAGTATTTT
V gene: TRBV7-6; D gene: TRBD2; clone size: .; J gene: TRBJ2-1; CDR3 protein: CASSQATSGGRLGQFF; CDR3 DNA: TGTGCCAGCAGCCAAGCGACTAGCGGGGGGAGGTTAGGGCAGTTCTTC
V gene: TRBV30; D gene: TRBD2; clone size: many; J gene: TRBJ2-2; CDR3 protein: CAWRGLADTGELFF; CDR3 DNA: TGTGCCTGGAGGGGACTAGCGGACACCGGGGAGCTGTTTTTT
V gene: TRBV19; D gene: .; clone size: .; J gene: TRBJ1-2; CDR3 protein: CATSRDFYYGYTF; CDR3 DNA: TGTGCCACGTCCAGGGACTTTTACTATGGCTACACCTTC
V gene: TRBV2; D gene: .; clone size: .; J gene: TRBJ1-4; CDR3 protein: CASSKGSEKLFF; CDR3 DNA: TGTGCCAGCAGTAAGGGGTCTGAAAAACTGTTTTTT
V gene: TRBV20-1; D gene: .; clone size: .; J gene: TRBJ2-5; CDR3 protein: CSAPQVGTQYF; CDR3 DNA: TGCAGTGCGCCCCAGGTCGGGACCCAGTACTTC
V gene: TRBV5-1; D gene: TRBD2; clone size: once; J gene: TRBJ2-5; CDR3 protein: CASSLSGVRQETQYF; CDR3 DNA: TGCGCCAGCAGCCTTAGCGGGGTAAGGCAAGAGACCCAGTACTTC
V gene: TRBV19; D gene: .; clone size: once; J gene: TRBJ1-2; CDR3 protein: CASSTLGGSYGYTF; CDR3 DNA: TGTGCCAGTAGTACCCTGGGGGGGTCTTATGGCTACACCTTC
V gene: TRBV2; D gene: .; clone size: .; J gene: TRBJ1-6; CDR3 protein: CASTGTSYNSPLHF; CDR3 DNA: TGTGCCAGCACGGGGACATCGTATAATTCACCCCTCCACTTT
V gene: TRBV28; D gene: .; clone size: .; J gene: TRBJ2-7; CDR3 protein: CASSLRTQVEQYF; CDR3 DNA: TGTGCCAGCAGTCTCCGGACCCAGGTGGAGCAGTACTTC
V gene: TRBV5-8; D gene: .; clone size: .; J gene: TRBJ1-2; CDR3 protein: CASSLGFGRRGYGYTF; CDR3 DNA: TGTGCCAGCAGCTTGGGGTTCGGGCGGCGAGGATATGGCTACACCTTC
V gene: TRBV7-9; D gene: TRBD1; clone size: .; J gene: TRBJ2-3; CDR3 protein: CASSSDRRSTDTQYF; CDR3 DNA: TGTGCCAGCAGCTCGGACAGGAGGTCCACAGATACGCAGTATTTT
V gene: TRBV5-1; D gene: TRBD1; clone size: .; J gene: TRBJ1-2; CDR3 protein: CASSLAPTGDYGYTF; CDR3 DNA: TGCGCCAGCAGCTTGGCCCCTACAGGGGACTATGGCTACACCTTC
V gene: TRBV27; D gene: .; clone size: .; J gene: TRBJ2-7; CDR3 protein: CASSDSGAASYEQYF; CDR3 DNA: TGTGCCAGCAGCGATTCAGGGGCTGCTTCCTACGAGCAGTACTTC
V gene: TRBV29-1; D gene: .; clone size: .; J gene: TRBJ1-5; CDR3 protein: CSVIIGGNDQPQHF; CDR3 DNA: TGCAGCGTTATTATAGGGGGTAACGATCAGCCCCAGCATTTT
V gene: TRBV2; D gene: .; clone size: .; J gene: TRBJ1-6; CDR3 protein: CASSVLSPLHF; CDR3 DNA: TGTGCCAGCAGTGTGCTCTCACCCCTCCACTTT
V gene: TRBV7-9; D gene: .; clone size: .; J gene: TRBJ1-1; CDR3 protein: CASSLGPFTEAFF; CDR3 DNA: TGTGCCAGCAGCTTAGGACCGTTCACTGAAGCTTTCTTT
V gene: TRBV28; D gene: .; clone size: .; J gene: TRBJ2-2; CDR3 protein: CASSPQHPSGELFF; CDR3 DNA: TGTGCCAGCAGCCCCCAACATCCTTCCGGGGAGCTGTTTTTT
V gene: TRBV19; D gene: TRBD1; clone size: .; J gene: TRBJ1-5; CDR3 protein: CASSIPGQGARQPQHF; CDR3 DNA: TGTGCCAGTAGTATCCCCGGACAGGGGGCGCGTCAGCCCCAGCATTTT
V gene: TRBV7-8; D gene: .; clone size: .; J gene: TRBJ1-2; CDR3 protein: CASSFGQDYGYTF; CDR3 DNA: TGTGCCAGCAGCTTCGGCCAGGACTATGGCTACACCTTC
V gene: TRBV5-1; D gene: .; clone size: .; J gene: TRBJ2-7; CDR3 protein: CASSLAADRYYEQYF; CDR3 DNA: TGCGCCAGCAGCTTGGCCGCCGACAGATACTACGAGCAGTACTTC
V gene: TRBV5-8; D gene: .; clone size: many; J gene: TRBJ2-2; CDR3 protein: CASPLTNANTGELFF; CDR3 DNA: TGTGCCTCCCCTCTAACAAACGCGAACACCGGGGAGCTGTTTTTT
V gene: TRBV6-1; D gene: .; clone size: .; J gene: TRBJ2-7; CDR3 protein: CASSDRAPPYEQYF; CDR3 DNA: TGTGCCAGCAGTGACAGGGCACCCCCCTACGAGCAGTACTTC
V gene: TRBV6-9; D gene: .; clone size: .; J gene: TRBJ1-4; CDR3 protein: CASSLSVTNEKLFF; CDR3 DNA: TGTGCCAGCAGTTTGTCGGTGACTAATGAAAAACTGTTTTTT
V gene: TRBV7-2; D gene: TRBD1; clone size: .; J gene: TRBJ2-2; CDR3 protein: CASSLSTGQGKVTGELFF; CDR3 DNA: TGTGCCAGCAGCTTATCGACGGGACAGGGGAAAGTCACCGGGGAGCTGTTTTTT